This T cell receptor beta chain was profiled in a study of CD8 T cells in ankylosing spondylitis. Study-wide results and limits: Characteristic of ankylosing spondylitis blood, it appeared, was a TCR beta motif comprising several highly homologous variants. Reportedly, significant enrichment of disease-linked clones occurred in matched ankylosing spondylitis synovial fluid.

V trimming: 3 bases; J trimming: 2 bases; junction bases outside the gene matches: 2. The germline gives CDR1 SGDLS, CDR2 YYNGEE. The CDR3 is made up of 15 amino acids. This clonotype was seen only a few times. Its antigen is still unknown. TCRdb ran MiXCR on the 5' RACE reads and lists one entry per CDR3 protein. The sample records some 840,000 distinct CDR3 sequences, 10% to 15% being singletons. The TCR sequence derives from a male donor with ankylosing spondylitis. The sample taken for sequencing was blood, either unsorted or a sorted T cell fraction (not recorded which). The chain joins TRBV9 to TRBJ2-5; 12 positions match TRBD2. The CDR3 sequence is CASSAGLAGQETQYF. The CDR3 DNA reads TGTGCCAGCAGCGCAGGACTAGCGGGGCAAGAGACCCAGTACTTC.